This is a list of T cell receptor beta chains from one sample in a study of blood T cell repertoires in COVID-19. Data came from immunoSEQ multiplex PCR; TCRdb stores just in-frame clones and leaves some out. The table lists about 100,000 clones, about 72% of them singletons. Sequencing used peripheral blood. The source is a man in his fifties or sixties with active or convalescent COVID-19. The CDR3 runs from the conserved cysteine through the conserved F or W.

j_gene: TRBJ2-1
v_gene: TRBV5-4
CDR3aa: CASSLNRGGDNEQFF

j_gene: TRBJ2-7
v_gene: TRBV5-4
CDR3aa: CASSLSREDEQYF

j_gene: TRBJ2-1
v_gene: TRBV21-1
CDR3aa: CASSPGAGTSIGQFF

j_gene: TRBJ1-6
v_gene: TRBV7-2
CDR3aa: CASSLGIGGGSPLHF

j_gene: TRBJ2-1
v_gene: TRBV29-1
CDR3aa: CSVEGLDNNEQFF

j_gene: TRBJ2-5
v_gene: TRBV5-1
CDR3aa: CASSRLVSTETQYF

j_gene: TRBJ2-1
v_gene: TRBV28
CDR3aa: CASRSAGREQFF

j_gene: TRBJ2-3
v_gene: TRBV11-2
CDR3aa: CASSLGTSGYTDTQYF

j_gene: TRBJ2-7
v_gene: TRBV7-3
CDR3aa: CASSLTAGQSYEQYF

j_gene: TRBJ2-7
v_gene: TRBV11-2
CDR3aa: CASEFSGRNEQYF

j_gene: TRBJ2-2
v_gene: TRBV6-5
CDR3aa: CASKGQHTGELFF

j_gene: TRBJ2-1
v_gene: TRBV27
CDR3aa: CASRSGQGDYNEQFF

j_gene: TRBJ2-5
v_gene: TRBV11-3
CDR3aa: CASSLGQGANQETQYF

j_gene: TRBJ2-3
v_gene: TRBV24-1
CDR3aa: CATSGQTRGTQYF

j_gene: TRBJ2-1
v_gene: TRBV6-5
CDR3aa: CASTGGGNSYNEQFF

j_gene: TRBJ2-1
v_gene: TRBV19
CDR3aa: CASSISKTDNEQFF

j_gene: TRBJ1-2
v_gene: TRBV7-6
CDR3aa: CASSSGTGFGYTF

j_gene: TRBJ2-3
v_gene: TRBV19
CDR3aa: CASRASGIGGDTQYF

j_gene: TRBJ2-3
v_gene: TRBV15
CDR3aa: CATSRGAPSGPTDTQYF

j_gene: TRBJ2-1
v_gene: TRBV7-2
CDR3aa: CASSLRASVDNEQFF

j_gene: TRBJ2-3
v_gene: TRBV6-2/TRBV6-3
CDR3aa: CASSPGLAGGWDTQYF

j_gene: TRBJ2-2
v_gene: TRBV28
CDR3aa: CASTRQDVSGELFF

j_gene: TRBJ2-2
v_gene: TRBV20-1
CDR3aa: CSASSVTGELFF

j_gene: TRBJ2-3
v_gene: TRBV18
CDR3aa: CASSPTGGADTQYF

j_gene: TRBJ1-6
v_gene: TRBV18
CDR3aa: CASSPDRGLSSPLHF

j_gene: TRBJ2-5
v_gene: TRBV4-1
CDR3aa: CASSQSTQETQYF

j_gene: TRBJ1-5
v_gene: TRBV19
CDR3aa: CASSITTDNQPQHF

j_gene: TRBJ2-3
v_gene: TRBV30
CDR3aa: CAWSGGVLTDTQYF

j_gene: TRBJ1-4
v_gene: TRBV5-1
CDR3aa: CASSLDTNPGTGDEKLFF

j_gene: TRBJ2-5
v_gene: TRBV13
CDR3aa: CASSLAPSGEETQYF

j_gene: TRBJ2-5
v_gene: TRBV13
CDR3aa: CASSLGSSGTGGRETQYF

j_gene: TRBJ2-2
v_gene: TRBV5-1
CDR3aa: CASSRVAGDTGELFF